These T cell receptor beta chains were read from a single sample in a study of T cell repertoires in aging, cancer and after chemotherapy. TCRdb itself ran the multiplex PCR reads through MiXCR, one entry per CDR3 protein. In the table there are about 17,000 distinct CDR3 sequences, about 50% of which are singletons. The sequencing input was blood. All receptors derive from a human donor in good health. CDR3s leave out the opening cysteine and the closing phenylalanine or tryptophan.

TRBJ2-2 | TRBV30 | AWSTLKRGGRGELF
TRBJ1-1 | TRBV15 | ATSPGSPSSEAF
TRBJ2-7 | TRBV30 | AWSGVHTLYEQY
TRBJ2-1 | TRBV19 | ASSIGQAFYNEQF
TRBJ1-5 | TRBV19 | ASSMDSQPQH
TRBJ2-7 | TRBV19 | ASSMGNEQY
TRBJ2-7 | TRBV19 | ASSTQGRGEQY
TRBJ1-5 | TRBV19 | ASRKEGTGGVGQPQH
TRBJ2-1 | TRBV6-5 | ASSPGGTSPYNEQF
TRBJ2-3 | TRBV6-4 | ASSGPGAGGSLDTQY
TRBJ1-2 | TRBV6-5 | ASSIDKNYGYT
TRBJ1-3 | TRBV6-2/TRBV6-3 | ASSYSSGRSPTIY
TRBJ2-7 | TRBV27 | ASSLGLAELSYEQY
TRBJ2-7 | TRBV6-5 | ASSRSGTRAYEQY
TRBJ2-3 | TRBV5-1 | ASSFQADYRTDTQY
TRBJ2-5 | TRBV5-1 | ASSLASGGDQETQY
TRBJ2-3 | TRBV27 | ASSPWQTDTQY
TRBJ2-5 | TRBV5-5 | ASSLDRGETQY
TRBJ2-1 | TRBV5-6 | ASSRSGREQF
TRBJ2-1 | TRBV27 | ASYLTGRVNNEQF
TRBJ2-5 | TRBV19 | ASSRTVLRETQY
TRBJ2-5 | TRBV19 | ASSIDHGGRQETQY
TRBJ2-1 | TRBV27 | ASSPPGALHNEQF
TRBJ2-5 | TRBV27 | ASSLGGGPGETQY
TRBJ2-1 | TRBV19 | ASKLKGDYNEQF
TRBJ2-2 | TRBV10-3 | ASAGTSGTPTDGELF
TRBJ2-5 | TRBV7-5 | ISVSEARDRGREETQY
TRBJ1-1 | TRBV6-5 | ASSYTTGNTEAF